These 3 T cell receptor beta chains were all obtained from the same sample, sequenced in a study of graft-versus-host responses after intestinal transplantation. Assay used: immunoSEQ multiplex PCR; TCRdb lists only in-frame clones, some missing. The table records 99,000 or so clones, roughly 83% of them present only once. Sequencing was performed on PBMCs, taken 255 days after intestinal transplant. Receptors were obtained from a human patient who received an intestinal transplant, so some T cells may come from the graft donor.

The chain uses TRBV19 and TRBJ1-2, with D unresolved. V dropped 7 bases and J dropped 6 bases, with 21 bases sitting between them. The CDR3 runs 15 residues. CDR1 LNHDA and CDR2 SQIVND come from the germline V gene (reference sequence). CDR3 amino acids: CASTPLLEGANGYTF. In DNA, the CDR3 is TGTGCCAGTACCCCCCTCTTAGAAGGAGCTAATGGCTACACCTTC.

The chain is built from TRBV6-1 and TRBJ1-6; 8 positions agree with TRBD1. Germline trimming cut 3 bases from V and 7 bases from J; bases unmatched to any gene: 14. CDR3 length: 18 residues. Per germline, CDR1 MNHNS and CDR2 SASEGT. The CDR3 nucleotides are TGTGCCAGCAGTGACCTGAGGACAGGGTCCGCCCTGAATTCACCCCTCCACTTT. Translated: CASSDLRTGSALNSPLHF.

V is TRBV18 and J is TRBJ1-1; D is unresolved. Germline assignment: CDR1 KGHSH and CDR2 LQKENI. Trimming pared 4 bases from V and 5 bases from J, leaving 8 bases between. The CDR3 is 12 residues long. This CDR3 reads CASSRSETEAFF. DNA of the CDR3: TGTGCCAGCTCACGGTCGGAGACTGAAGCTTTCTTT.